This T cell receptor (beta chain) stems from a study of T cell responses to AZD1222 COVID-19 vaccine. Whole-study findings and limits: Unmutated variant regions are reportedly the target of nearly half of TCRs that are spike-specific. Increased Spike-specific TCR breadth and depth were observed after two AZD1222 doses. Donors skewed white British and female; clonal diversity was possibly underestimated. Dominant CD4 TCR responses targeted spike regions 160-218 and 743-854.

CDR3 size: 11 residues. The V gene's germline CDR1 is DFQATT and CDR2 SNEGSKA (reference sequence). V was clipped by 7 bases and J by 6 bases, with 13 bases between them. TCRdb's copy holds only in-frame clones and misses some; the assay was immunoSEQ multiplex PCR. The data show more than 100,000 clones, around 88% seen once. This clone was seen once. Its antigen is unknown. The chain is built from TRBV20-1 and TRBJ2-7; D possibly corresponds to TRBD2 (5 bases). The clonotype comes from an adult in good health. Material: peripheral blood, obtained on day 0 of AZD1222 vaccination. The chain's CDR3 is CSGSLGSEQYF. The CDR3 DNA reads as TGCAGTGGTTCCCTAGGGAGCGAGCAGTACTTC.